A single sample is the source of the 2 T cell receptor beta chains below, sequenced in a study of OX40 agonist ivuxolimab in advanced cancers. Only in-frame clones appear in the TCRdb table, and some are missing; sequencing was by immunoSEQ multiplex PCR. Among some 40,000 clones listed, 70% to 80% were seen once. The material was CD4+ or CD8+ T cells sorted from blood, obtained in a trial of the OX40 agonist ivuxolimab. These receptors were taken from an adult with an advanced solid tumor such as melanoma, head and neck, liver or kidney cancer.

This CDR3 reads CASSLGQWTDTQYF. CDR3 coding DNA: TGTGCCAGCAGCTTAGGACAGTGGACAGATACGCAGTATTTT. The rearrangement joins TRBV7-8 to TRBJ2-3; TRBD1 is a possible D gene (5 bases). Trimming shortened V by 1 base and J by 3 bases, and 8 bases separated the two germline ends. CDR3 length equals 14 residues. Looked up from germline, CDR1 is SGHVS and CDR2 is FQNEAQ.

The gene calls are TRBV4-1 and TRBJ2-7; D possibly corresponds to TRBD2 (5 bases). Germline CDR1 and CDR2: MGHRA and YSYEKL. This CDR3 is 15 amino acids long. V lost 0 bases to trimming and J lost 6 bases, with 15 bases between them. The CDR3 sequence is CASSQDRGRNGEQYF. For the CDR3, the DNA is TGCGCCAGCAGCCAAGATCGAGGGCGAAACGGCGAGCAGTACTTC.